A single sample is the source of the 20 T cell receptor beta chains below, sequenced in a study of patients and donors after allogeneic stem cell transplantation. TCRdb analysed the RT-PCR reads with MiXCR anew, one entry per CDR3 protein. This table has 25,000 or so distinct CDR3 sequences, around 30% appearing once. The specimen was blood, either unsorted or a sorted T cell fraction (not recorded which). These receptor sequences come from a human donor who was either an allogeneic HSCT recipient or a stem cell or donor lymphocyte infusion donor (not recorded which). It is not recorded whose cells these are; they may come from a transplant donor.

V usage is TRBV12-3 or TRBV12-4 and J usage is TRBJ1-1; the match to TRBD1 covers 7 bases. The CDR3 spans 13 residues. The ends lost 9 bases at V and 2 bases at J; junction bases unmatched: 6. CDR3 residues: CASDRAINTEAFF. The CDR3 nucleotides are TGTGCCAGTGACAGGGCAATCAACACTGAAGCTTTCTTT.

The chain carries TRBV21-1 and TRBJ2-2; the D call TRBD2 from the table was never checked on the DNA. TRBV21-1 is listed as a pseudogene. This CDR3 spans 18 amino acids. The CDR3 DNA follows: TGTGCCAGCAGCCGCGATAGCGGGGGGGCCTCGAACACCGGGGAGCTGTTTTTT. It yields the protein CASSRDSGGASNTGELFF.

The CDR3 sequence: CASSSQRDSPLHF. CDR3 bases: TGTGCCAGCAGCTCTCAACGGGATTCACCCCTCCACTTT. The rearrangement uses TRBV7-2 and TRBJ1-6; D is unresolved. Germline CDR1 reads SGHTA; CDR2 reads FQGNSA. The V gene lost 4 bases and the J gene lost 8 bases, with 9 bases spanning the gap. CDR3 size: 13 residues.

The rearrangement links TRBV15 to TRBJ2-7, with D possibly being TRBD2 (5 bases). CDR1 LNHNV and CDR2 YYDKDF come from the germline V gene (reference sequence). V gave up 0 bases and J gave up 0 bases, with 6 bases separating them. The CDR3 is made up of 14 amino acids. The CDR3 nucleotides read TGTGCCACCAGCAGAGAGGAGGTCTCCTACGAGCAGTACTTC. Its translation: CATSREEVSYEQYF.

The rearrangement uses TRBV9 and TRBJ1-4; TRBD1 agrees at 7 bases. J gave up 8 bases and V 4 bases, and 8 bases lay outside the gene matches. CDR1 and CDR2 (germline): SGDLS, YYNGEE. This CDR3 comprises 14 residues. CDR3 bases: TGTGCCAGCAGCCGGGACAGCCCTCGGGAAAAACTGTTTTTT. Translation: CASSRDSPREKLFF.

This clonotype was observed a handful of times. CDR3 in DNA: TGTGCCAGCAGCTTAGGACCTCACACAGATACGCAGTATTTT. It translates to CASSLGPHTDTQYF. The chain couples TRBV7-3 to TRBJ2-3; D is ambiguous. V was cut by 2 bases and J by 2 bases, with 8 bases left in between. The germline V gene has CDR1 SGHTA and CDR2 FQGTGA. The CDR3 covers 14 residues.

The CDR3: CARQGYGYTF. CDR3 DNA: TGTGCCAGGCAGGGTTATGGCTACACCTTC. This sequence joins TRBV6-5 and TRBJ1-2, with D maybe TRBD1 (5 bases). Trimming left V 9 bases short and J 5 bases short, with 7 bases between. Per germline, CDR1 MNHEY and CDR2 SVGAGI. The CDR3 consists of 10 residues.

This clonotype was detected only a few times. The chain carries TRBV24-1 and TRBJ1-2; 8 nucleotides match TRBD1. The germline V gene has CDR1 KGHDR and CDR2 SFDVKD. This CDR3 comprises 16 residues. Losses at the gene ends were 4 bases for V and 2 bases for J; bases not matched to a gene: 8. The CDR3 region is CATSDPRDRLNYGYTF. CDR3 coding DNA: TGTGCCACCAGTGACCCCCGGGACAGGCTAAACTATGGCTACACCTTC.

The chain is built from TRBV5-6 and TRBJ2-1, with D unclear. From germline, CDR1 is SGHDT and CDR2 YYEEEE. Trimming left V 3 bases short and J 3 bases short, with 10 bases between. The CDR3 runs 14 residues. The CDR3 bases are TGTGCCAGCAGCTGGGGTGGTCACTACAATGAGCAGTTCTTC. As protein: CASSWGGHYNEQFF. The full variable domain, its missing parts supplied by reference TRBV5-6 and TRBJ2-1, is DAGVTQSPTHLIKTRGQQVTLRCSPKSGHDTVSWYQQALGQGPQFIFQYYEEEERQRGNFPDRFSGHQFPNYSSELNVNALLLGDSALYLCASSWGGHYNEQFFGPGTRLTVL.

Only a few counts were recorded for this clonotype. CDR3 nucleotide sequence: TGTGCCAGCAGCGCGACAGGGGGCAACTATGGCTACACCTTC. It is translated as CASSATGGNYGYTF. The rearrangement links TRBV6-6 to TRBJ1-2, with TRBD1 matching over 10 bases. The CDR3 runs to 14 residues. Germline CDR1 is MNHNY and CDR2 is SVGAGI (reference sequence). Trimming at V came to 6 bases and at J to 2 bases, leaving 3 bases not matched to a gene.

The rearrangement joins TRBV7-2 to TRBJ2-5; 11 nucleotides align to TRBD1. CDR1 and CDR2 from the germline V gene are SGHTA and FQGNSA. This CDR3 is built from 14 residues. V was pared by 7 bases and J by 5 bases, with 6 bases of the junction left unmatched. CDR3 coding DNA: TGTGCCAGCAACCCGGACAGGGGGCACGAGACCCAGTACTTC. Its protein product is CASNPDRGHETQYF.

In its sample, this clonotype was seen a few times. The chain carries TRBV27 and TRBJ1-5; D remains unclear. The germline V gene encodes CDR1 MNHEY and CDR2 SMNVEV (reference sequence). V lost 4 bases and J 4 bases, leaving 2 bases between the germline ends. The CDR3 contains 11 residues. Here the CDR3 reads CASSWNQPQHF. The CDR3 DNA reads as TGTGCCAGCAGTTGGAATCAGCCCCAGCATTTT.

This clonotype was observed a few times. J is TRBJ1-5 and V is TRBV24-1; D remains unclear. Germline loops: CDR1 KGHDR, CDR2 SFDVKD. The CDR3 runs 13 residues. V dropped 8 bases and J dropped 3 bases, with 10 bases sitting between them. CDR3 protein: CATNGGYNQPQHF. The CDR3 DNA reads as TGTGCCACCAATGGCGGATACAATCAGCCCCAGCATTTT.

The DNA for the CDR3 is TGCGCCAGCAGCTTGGAGGGGGCAGGGGAAGCTTTCTTT. Its protein product is CASSLEGAGEAFF. This rearrangement joins TRBV5-1 to TRBJ1-1, with 7 bases matching TRBD1. V shed 0 bases, J shed 8 bases, and the junction held 4 bases outside the gene matches. Germline CDR1 and CDR2: SGHRS and YFSETQ. The CDR3 sequence is 13 residues long.

This clonotype was detected a few times. The chain is built from TRBV28 and TRBJ1-3, with unresolved D. CDR3 length equals 16 residues. The germline V gene encodes CDR1 MDHEN and CDR2 SYDVKM. V was shortened by 3 bases and J by 0 bases, with 12 bases between the two germline ends. The DNA for the CDR3 is TGTGCCAGCAGTTTCGGAGGGCCTTTCTCTGGAAACACCATATATTTT. Residues: CASSFGGPFSGNTIYF.

This clonotype was counted between two and nine times. The rearrangement links TRBV29-1 to TRBJ1-6; 10 nucleotides line up with TRBD1. CDR1 SQVTM and CDR2 ANQGSEA come from the germline V gene. The CDR3 contains 14 residues. V was pared by 7 bases and J by 5 bases, with 5 bases of the junction left unmatched. In DNA, the CDR3 is TGCAGCGCCCGGACAGGGGGGGATAATTCACCCCTCCACTTT. Translating it yields CSARTGGDNSPLHF.

Judged by abundance, this clonotype is large. The chain joins TRBV7-2 to TRBJ1-1, with D unresolved. In germline, CDR1 is SGHTA, CDR2 FQGNSA. Between the trimmed V and J ends, which lost 4 bases and 8 bases, there was a span of 11 bases. This CDR3 region has 12 residues. The CDR3 coding sequence is TGTGCCAGCAGCTATGACCTGAGGGAAGCTTTCTTT. Protein product: CASSYDLREAFF.

The chain recombines TRBV5-8 with TRBJ2-5; TRBD2 aligns across 12 bases. This CDR3 has 17 residues. Germline CDR1 and CDR2: SGHTS and YDEGEE. The J segment lost 5 bases and the V segment lost 3 bases, leaving 11 bases of the junction unmatched. The CDR3 DNA reads TGTGCCAGCAGCTCTGGACTAGCGGGGATTGGGCGGGAGACCCAGTACTTC. The encoded protein is CASSSGLAGIGRETQYF. Based on the CDR3 plus reference TRBV5-8 and TRBJ2-5, the full variable domain is EAGVTQSPTHLIKTRGQQATLRCSPISGHTSVYWYQQALGLGLQFLLWYDEGEERNRGNFPPRFSGRQFPNYSSELNVNALELEDSALYLCASSSGLAGIGRETQYFGPGTRLLVL.

This clonotype has a count of ten or more. This chain joins TRBV10-3 and TRBJ1-5; D gene ambiguous. Germline values: CDR1 ENHRY, CDR2 SYGVKD. The CDR3 sequence is 13 residues long. V shed 4 bases and J shed 5 bases, with 9 bases lying between them. CDR3 nucleotides: TGTGCCATCAGTGTTGGAGGCTATCAGCCCCAGCATTTT. Its protein product is CAISVGGYQPQHF.

By proportion, this clonotype is large. The chain has TRBV20-1 and TRBJ2-7; 7 nucleotides line up with TRBD1. Trimming cost V 3 bases and J 0 bases; bases outside gene matches: 5. This CDR3 has 14 residues. In germline, CDR1 is DFQATT, CDR2 SNEGSKA (reference sequence). As DNA, the CDR3 is TGCAGTGCTAGCTCGGGACAGTTCTCCTACGAGCAGTACGTC. Its translation is CSASSGQFSYEQYV.